This TCR beta chain emerged from a study of PD-1 blockade in classical Hodgkin lymphoma. The wider study: Intravenous nivolumab at 3 mg/kg was given to patients every 2 weeks. Whole-study results and caveats: Complete responders showed a baseline diversity that resembled the diversity of newly diagnosed patients.

This clone was counted a single time. The antigen is undetermined. Some clones are missing from TCRdb's copy, which holds only in-frame ones; the method was immunoSEQ multiplex PCR. The data contain about 64,000 clones, around nine tenths of them singletons. The time point was: cycle 4 day 1 (C4D1), after around six weeks of nivolumab. Autologous stem cell transplantation was followed by relapse in every patient, and brentuximab vedotin exposure varied. This CDR3 is 19 amino acids long. V dropped 0 bases and J dropped 2; count of bases not matched to a gene: 15. Germline CDR1 and CDR2: SGHRS and YFSETQ.

This clonotype was obtained from a human donor with classical Hodgkin lymphoma. The chain has TRBV5-1 and TRBJ2-5; 8 positions agree with TRBD2. The specimen was peripheral blood mononuclear cells (PBMCs), collected before the fourth cycle of nivolumab. Here the CDR3 reads CASSLANPLGGGSQETQYF. Written as DNA, the CDR3 is TGCGCCAGCAGCTTGGCCAACCCACTTGGCGGGGGGTCACAAGAGACCCAGTACTTC.